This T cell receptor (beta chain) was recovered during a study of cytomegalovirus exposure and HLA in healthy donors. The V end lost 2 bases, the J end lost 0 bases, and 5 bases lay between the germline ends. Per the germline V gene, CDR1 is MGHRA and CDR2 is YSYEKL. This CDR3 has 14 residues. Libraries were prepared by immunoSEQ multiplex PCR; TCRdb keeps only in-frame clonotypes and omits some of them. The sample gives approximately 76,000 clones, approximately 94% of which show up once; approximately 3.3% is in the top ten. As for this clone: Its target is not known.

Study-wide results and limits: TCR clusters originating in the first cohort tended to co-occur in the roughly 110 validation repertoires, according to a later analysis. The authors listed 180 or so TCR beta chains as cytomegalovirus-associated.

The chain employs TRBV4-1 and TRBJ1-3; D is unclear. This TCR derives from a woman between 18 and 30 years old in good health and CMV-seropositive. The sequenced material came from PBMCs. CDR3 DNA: TGCGCCAGCAGCCAAACCGGCTCTGGAAACACCATATATTTT. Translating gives CASSQTGSGNTIYF.